One sample yielded the 15 T cell receptor beta chains listed below, sequenced in a study of memory CD4+ T cells and cytomegalovirus serostatus. The sort gate was single viable CD3+CD4+CD8-CD45RO+ cells for memory CD4+ T cells. Some clones are missing from TCRdb's copy, which holds only in-frame ones; the method was immunoSEQ multiplex PCR. The sample includes roughly 48,000 clones, 80% seen only once; the top ten take about 1.5%. The specimen sequenced was memory CD4+ T cells from blood. The receptor set was obtained from an adult in good health and CMV-seropositive.

The sample holds one count of this clone. This rearrangement joins TRBV11-2 to TRBJ2-7; D is possibly TRBD1 or TRBD2 (6 bases each). This CDR3 region has 16 residues. The germline V and J ends were trimmed by 0 bases and 3 bases, with 15 bases remaining between them. The germline V gene has CDR1 SGHAT and CDR2 FQNNGV. The DNA for the CDR3 is TGTGCCAGCAGCTTAGATCTGACGGGGGCTGGCTACGAGCAGTACTTC. Amino acid sequence: CASSLDLTGAGYEQYF.

The CDR3 protein is CASSGGTGLEKLFF. The CDR3 region has the DNA TGTGCCAGCAGCGGCGGGACAGGGCTTGAAAAACTGTTTTTT. The chain couples TRBV9 to TRBJ1-4, with TRBD1 matching over 9 bases. Unmatched junction bases numbered 4, after V lost 3 bases and J lost 7 bases. The CDR3 consists of 14 residues. Germline values: CDR1 SGDLS, CDR2 YYNGEE.

V usage is TRBV6-6 and J usage is TRBJ2-1, with D possibly matching TRBD1 (6 bases). From germline, CDR1 is MNHNY and CDR2 SVGAGI (reference sequence). The CDR3 is made up of 14 amino acids. With 6 bases removed from V and 3 bases from J, the gap between germline ends came to 12 bases. The CDR3 nucleotides are TGTGCCAGCAGCGAAGGACAGAACTACAATGAGCAGTTCTTC. It is translated as CASSEGQNYNEQFF.

The rearrangement joins TRBV15 to TRBJ2-7; the D gene could be TRBD1 or TRBD2 (6 bases each). Germline lookup yields CDR1 LNHNV and CDR2 YYDKDF (reference sequence). The CDR3 consists of 13 residues. V shed 9 bases and J shed 3 bases, with 15 bases lying between them. CDR3 nucleotide sequence: TGTGCCACAGGAGGGGACACATACTACGAGCAGTACTTC. This translates into CATGGDTYYEQYF.

The V call is TRBV5-6, the J call TRBJ2-5, with a tentative D call TRBD2 (6 bases). The J call may be faulty, since TRBJ2-7 better matches the DNA end. The CDR3 extends over 13 amino acids. From germline, CDR1 is SGHDT and CDR2 YYEEEE. The CDR3 sequence: CASSLLASYEQYF. In nucleotides, the CDR3 is TGTGCCAGCAGCTTACTAGCCTCCTACGAGCAGTACTTC.

The chain has TRBV9 and TRBJ2-3; tentative D call: TRBD1 (8 bases). Per the germline V gene, CDR1 is SGDLS and CDR2 is YYNGEE. Trimming shortened V by 0 bases and J by 2 bases, and 13 bases separated the two germline ends. CDR3 length: 16 amino acids. CDR3 protein: CASSVETGGDTDTQYF. For the CDR3, the DNA is TGTGCCAGCAGCGTAGAAACAGGGGGGGACACAGATACGCAGTATTTT.

V gene TRBV9 combines with J gene TRBJ2-7; 7 nucleotides line up with TRBD1. Germline CDR1 reads SGDLS; CDR2 reads YYNGEE. V trimming: 0 bases; J trimming: 6 bases; junction bases outside the gene matches: 9. The CDR3 consists of 15 residues. CDR3 loop: CASSVGKGAQGEQYF. For the CDR3, the DNA is TGTGCCAGCAGCGTAGGAAAGGGGGCGCAGGGCGAGCAGTACTTC.

This chain uses TRBV4-3 with TRBJ2-1; D not certain. Trimming removed 0 bases at V and 4 bases at J, with 10 bases between. The CDR3 is 15 residues long. Germline V gene lookup returns CDR1 LGHNA and CDR2 YSLEER. Written as DNA, the CDR3 is TGCGCCAGCAGCCAAGACCGCACGTCTTACAATGAGCAGTTCTTC. This translates into CASSQDRTSYNEQFF.

The J gene is TRBJ2-5, the V gene TRBV7-2, with TRBD2 matching over 8 bases. Matching the DNA end better, TRBJ2-7 makes the J call doubtful. The CDR3 consists of 14 residues. Germline-derived CDR1 and CDR2 are SGHTA and FQGNSA. The CDR3 nucleotides read TGTGCCAGCAGCTTAGGGGGGACTAGCTACGAGCAGTACTTC. As protein: CASSLGGTSYEQYF.

This rearrangement joins TRBV18 to TRBJ2-1; D gene ambiguous. There are 15 residues in the CDR3. Germline assignment: CDR1 KGHSH and CDR2 LQKENI. Trimming pared 3 bases from V and 4 bases from J, leaving 13 bases between. The CDR3 region has the DNA TGTGCCAGCTCACCCCTCGGGCGGCGGTACAATGAGCAGTTCTTC. This codes for CASSPLGRRYNEQFF.

The chain recombines TRBV15 with TRBJ2-1; TRBD2 matches 12 bases. The CDR3 spans 13 residues. The junction had 2 bases not matched to a gene; V was cut back by 8 bases and J by 6 bases. Germline V gene sequence: CDR1 LNHNV, CDR2 YYDKDF (reference sequence). The CDR3 DNA is TGTGCCACCGGGGGACTAGCGGGCAATGAGCAGTTCTTC. Protein product: CATGGLAGNEQFF.

This clone was detected once. This chain links TRBV6-4 with TRBJ1-6; TRBD1 is a possible D gene (6 bases). Between the trimmed V and J ends, which lost 8 bases and 9 bases, there was a span of 14 bases. The CDR3 spans 13 residues. Germline CDR1 and CDR2: MRHNA and SNTAGT. CDR3 coding DNA: TGTGCCAGCCCTTACAGGGAAGGTTCACCCCTCCACTTT. It is translated as CASPYREGSPLHF.

Only a few counts were recorded for this clone. The DNA for the CDR3 is TGTGCCACCAAACCAGTGCGGGGCTACACCTTC. It is translated as CATKPVRGYTF. The chain joins TRBV28 to TRBJ1-2, with no clear D. V was cut by 10 bases and J by 8 bases, with 14 bases left in between. Germline V CDR1 and CDR2: MDHEN, SYDVKM. The CDR3 loop spans 11 amino acids.

The gene calls are TRBV29-1 and TRBJ2-7; 7 bases line up with TRBD1. This CDR3 is 13 amino acids long. V was pared by 3 bases and J by 4 bases, with 6 bases of the junction left unmatched. Germline lookup yields CDR1 SQVTM and CDR2 ANQGSEA. The CDR3, as DNA: TGCAGCGTTGAGGCGCGACAGGGATACGAGCAGTACTTC. Its translation is CSVEARQGYEQYF.

A few counts support this clone. J is TRBJ1-2 and V is TRBV7-8; weak D call: TRBD1 (5 bases). CDR3 length equals 14 residues. Per the germline V gene, CDR1 is SGHVS and CDR2 is FQNEAQ. The V gene lost 2 bases and the J gene lost 4 bases, with 11 bases spanning the gap. Written as DNA, the CDR3 is TGTGCCAGCAGCTTATCGGGAGGGGCCTATGGCTACACCTTC. Residues: CASSLSGGAYGYTF.